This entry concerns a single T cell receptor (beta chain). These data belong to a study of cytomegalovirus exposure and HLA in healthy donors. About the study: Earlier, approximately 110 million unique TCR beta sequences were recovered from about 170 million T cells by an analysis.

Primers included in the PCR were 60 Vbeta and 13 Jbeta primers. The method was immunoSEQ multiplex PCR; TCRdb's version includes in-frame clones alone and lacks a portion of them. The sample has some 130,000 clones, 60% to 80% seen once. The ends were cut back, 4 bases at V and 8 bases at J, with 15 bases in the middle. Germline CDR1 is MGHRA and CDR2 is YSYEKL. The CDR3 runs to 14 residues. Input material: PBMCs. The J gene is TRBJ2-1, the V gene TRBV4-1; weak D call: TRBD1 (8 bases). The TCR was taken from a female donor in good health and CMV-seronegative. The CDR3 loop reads CASSRRTGRDEQFF. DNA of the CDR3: TGCGCCAGCAGCCGGAGGACAGGGAGGGATGAGCAGTTCTTC.